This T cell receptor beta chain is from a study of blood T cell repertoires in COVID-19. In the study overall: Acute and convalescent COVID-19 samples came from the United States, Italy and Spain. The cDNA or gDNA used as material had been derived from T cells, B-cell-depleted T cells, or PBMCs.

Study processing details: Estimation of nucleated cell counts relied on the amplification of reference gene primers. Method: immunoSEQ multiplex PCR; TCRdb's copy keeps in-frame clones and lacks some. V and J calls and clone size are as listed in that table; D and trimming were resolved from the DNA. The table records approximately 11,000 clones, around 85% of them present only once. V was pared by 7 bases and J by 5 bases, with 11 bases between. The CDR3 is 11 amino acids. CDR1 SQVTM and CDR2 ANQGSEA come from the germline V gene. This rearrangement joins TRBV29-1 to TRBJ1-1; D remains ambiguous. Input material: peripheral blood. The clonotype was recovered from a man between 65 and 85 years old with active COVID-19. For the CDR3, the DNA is TGCAGCGCAAGAGAGGTAACTGAAGCTTTCTTT. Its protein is CSAREVTEAFF. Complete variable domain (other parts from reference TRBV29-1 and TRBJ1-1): SAVISQKPSRDICQRGTSLTIQCQVDSQVTMMFWYRQQPGQSLTLIATANQGSEATYESGFVIDKFPISRPNLTFSTLTVSNMSPEDSSIYLCSAREVTEAFFGQGTRLTVV.